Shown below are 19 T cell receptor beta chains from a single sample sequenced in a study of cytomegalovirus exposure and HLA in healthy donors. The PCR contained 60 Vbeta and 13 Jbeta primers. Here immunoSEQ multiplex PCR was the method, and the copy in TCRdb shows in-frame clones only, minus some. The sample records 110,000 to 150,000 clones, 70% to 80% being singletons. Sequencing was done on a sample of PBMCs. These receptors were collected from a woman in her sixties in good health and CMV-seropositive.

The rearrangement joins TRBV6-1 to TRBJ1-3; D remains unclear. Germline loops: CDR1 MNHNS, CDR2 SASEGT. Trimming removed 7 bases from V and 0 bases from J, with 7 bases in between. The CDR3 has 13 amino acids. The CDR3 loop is CASTGRSGNTIYF. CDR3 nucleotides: TGTGCCAGCACAGGTCGCTCTGGAAACACCATATATTTT.

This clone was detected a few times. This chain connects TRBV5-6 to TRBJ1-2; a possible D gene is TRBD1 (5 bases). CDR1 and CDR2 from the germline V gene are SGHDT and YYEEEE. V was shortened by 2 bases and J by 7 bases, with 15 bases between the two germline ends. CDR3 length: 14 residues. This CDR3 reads CASSFKERGLGYTF. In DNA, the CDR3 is TGTGCCAGCAGCTTTAAAGAACGGGGACTTGGCTACACCTTC.

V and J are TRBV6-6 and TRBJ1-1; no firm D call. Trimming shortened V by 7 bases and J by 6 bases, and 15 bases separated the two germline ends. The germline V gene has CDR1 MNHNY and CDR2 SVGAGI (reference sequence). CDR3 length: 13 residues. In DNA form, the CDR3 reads TGTGCCAGCAAACCAACTCCCGGGGCTGAAGCTTTCTTT. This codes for CASKPTPGAEAFF.

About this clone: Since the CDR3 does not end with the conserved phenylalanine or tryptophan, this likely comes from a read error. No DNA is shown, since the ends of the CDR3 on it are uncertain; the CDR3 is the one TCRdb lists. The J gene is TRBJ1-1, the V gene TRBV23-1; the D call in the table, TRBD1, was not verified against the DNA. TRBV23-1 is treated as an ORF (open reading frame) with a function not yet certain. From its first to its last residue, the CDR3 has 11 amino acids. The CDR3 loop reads CASSPRVTGGR.

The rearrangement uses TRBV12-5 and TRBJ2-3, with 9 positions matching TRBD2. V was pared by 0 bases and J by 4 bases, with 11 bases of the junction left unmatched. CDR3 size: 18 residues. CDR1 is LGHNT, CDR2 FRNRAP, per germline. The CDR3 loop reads CASGLVTRLAALPDTQYF. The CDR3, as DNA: TGTGCTAGTGGTTTGGTTACCCGACTAGCGGCTCTCCCAGATACGCAGTATTTT.

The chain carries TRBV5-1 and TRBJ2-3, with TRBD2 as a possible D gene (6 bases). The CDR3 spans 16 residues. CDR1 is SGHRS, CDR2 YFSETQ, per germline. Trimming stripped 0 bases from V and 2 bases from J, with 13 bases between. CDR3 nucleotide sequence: TGCGCCAGCAGCTTGGCCGGGGGAACCTTCACAGATACGCAGTATTTT. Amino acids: CASSLAGGTFTDTQYF.

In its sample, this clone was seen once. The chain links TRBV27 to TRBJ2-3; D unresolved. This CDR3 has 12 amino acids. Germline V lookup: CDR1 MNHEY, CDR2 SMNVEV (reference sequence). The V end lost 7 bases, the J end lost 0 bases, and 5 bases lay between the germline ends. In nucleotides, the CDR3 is TGTGCCAGCACCTTTAGCACAGATACGCAGTATTTT. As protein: CASTFSTDTQYF.

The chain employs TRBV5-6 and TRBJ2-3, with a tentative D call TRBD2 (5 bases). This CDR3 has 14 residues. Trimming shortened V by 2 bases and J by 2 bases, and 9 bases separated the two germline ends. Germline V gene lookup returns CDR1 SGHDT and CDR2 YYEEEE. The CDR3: CASSFGLATDTQYF. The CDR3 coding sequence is TGTGCCAGCAGCTTTGGTCTAGCCACAGATACGCAGTATTTT.

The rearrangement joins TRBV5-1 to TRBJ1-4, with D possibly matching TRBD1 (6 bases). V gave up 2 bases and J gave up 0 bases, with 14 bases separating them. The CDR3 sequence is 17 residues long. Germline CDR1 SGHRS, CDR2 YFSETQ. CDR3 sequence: CASSLQGVSTTNEKLFF. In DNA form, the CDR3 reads TGCGCCAGCAGCTTACAGGGAGTTTCCACAACTAATGAAAAACTGTTTTTT.

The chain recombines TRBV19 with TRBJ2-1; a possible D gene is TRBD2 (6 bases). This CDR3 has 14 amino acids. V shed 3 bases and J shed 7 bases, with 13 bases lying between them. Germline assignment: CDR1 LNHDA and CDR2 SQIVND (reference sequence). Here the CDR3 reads CASSIGAAGNEQFF. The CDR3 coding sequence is TGTGCCAGTAGTATCGGGGCGGCGGGGAATGAGCAGTTCTTC. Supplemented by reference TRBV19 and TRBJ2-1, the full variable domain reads DGGITQSPKYLFRKEGQNVTLSCEQNLNHDAMYWYRQDPGQGLRLIYYSQIVNDFQKGDIAEGYSVSREKKESFPLTVTSAQKNPTAFYLCASSIGAAGNEQFFGPGTRLTVL.

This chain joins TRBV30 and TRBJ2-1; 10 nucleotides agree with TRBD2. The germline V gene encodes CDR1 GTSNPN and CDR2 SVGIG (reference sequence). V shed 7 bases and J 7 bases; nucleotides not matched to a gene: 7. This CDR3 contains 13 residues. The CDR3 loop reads CASAGTSVNEQFF. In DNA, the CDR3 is TGTGCCTCCGCAGGGACTAGCGTTAATGAGCAGTTCTTC.

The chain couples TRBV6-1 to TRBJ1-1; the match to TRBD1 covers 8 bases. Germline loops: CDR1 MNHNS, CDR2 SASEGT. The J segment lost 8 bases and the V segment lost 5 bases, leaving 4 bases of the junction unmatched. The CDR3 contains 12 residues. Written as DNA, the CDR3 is TGTGCCAGCAGTTCCCGGACAGGGGAAGCTTTCTTT. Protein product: CASSSRTGEAFF.

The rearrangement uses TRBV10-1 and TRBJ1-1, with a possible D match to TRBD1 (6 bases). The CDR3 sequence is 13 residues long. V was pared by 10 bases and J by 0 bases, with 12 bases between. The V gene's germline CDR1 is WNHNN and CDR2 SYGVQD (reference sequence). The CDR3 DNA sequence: TGCGCCACCACGGACAGCTTGAACACTGAAGCTTTCTTT. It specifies CATTDSLNTEAFF.

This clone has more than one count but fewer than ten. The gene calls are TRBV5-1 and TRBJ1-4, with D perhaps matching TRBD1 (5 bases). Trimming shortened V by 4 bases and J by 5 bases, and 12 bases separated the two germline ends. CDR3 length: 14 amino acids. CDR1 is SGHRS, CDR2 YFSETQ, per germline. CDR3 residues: CASSPGTQNEKLFF. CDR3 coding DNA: TGCGCCAGCAGCCCCGGGACTCAGAATGAAAAACTGTTTTTT.

The CDR3 nucleotides are TGTGCCAGCAGTGACCCGGGACACCTAAACACTGAAGCTTTCTTT. Amino acids: CASSDPGHLNTEAFF. J is TRBJ1-1 and V is TRBV6-6; maybe TRBD1 (6 bases). From germline, CDR1 is MNHNY and CDR2 SVGAGI (reference sequence). This CDR3 has 15 residues. V lost 5 bases and J lost 2, with 15 bases in between.

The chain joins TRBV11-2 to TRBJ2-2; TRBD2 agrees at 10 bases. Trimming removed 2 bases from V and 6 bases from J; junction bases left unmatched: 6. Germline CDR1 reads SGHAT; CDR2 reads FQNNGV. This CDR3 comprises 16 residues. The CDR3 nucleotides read TGTGCCAGCAGCTTACTGACTAGCGGGTTAGCCGGGGAGCTGTTTTTT. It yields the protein CASSLLTSGLAGELFF. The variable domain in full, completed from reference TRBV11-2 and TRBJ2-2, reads EAGVAQSPRYKIIEKRQSVAFWCNPISGHATLYWYQQILGQGPKLLIQFQNNGVVDDSQLPKDRFSAERLKGVDSTLKIQPAKLEDSAVYLCASSLLTSGLAGELFFGEGSRLTVL.

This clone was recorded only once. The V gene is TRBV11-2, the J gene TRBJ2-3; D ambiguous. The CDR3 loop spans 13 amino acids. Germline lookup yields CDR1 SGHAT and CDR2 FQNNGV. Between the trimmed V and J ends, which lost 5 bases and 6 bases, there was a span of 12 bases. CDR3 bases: TGTGCCAGCAGCCCCCAACCACGGGATACGCAGTATTTT. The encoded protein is CASSPQPRDTQYF.

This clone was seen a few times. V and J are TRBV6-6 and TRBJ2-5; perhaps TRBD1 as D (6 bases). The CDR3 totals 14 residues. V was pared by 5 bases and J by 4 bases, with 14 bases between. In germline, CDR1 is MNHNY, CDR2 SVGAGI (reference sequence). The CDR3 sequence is CASSTRGVGETQYF. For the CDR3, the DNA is TGTGCCAGCAGTACCAGGGGAGTCGGAGAGACCCAGTACTTC.

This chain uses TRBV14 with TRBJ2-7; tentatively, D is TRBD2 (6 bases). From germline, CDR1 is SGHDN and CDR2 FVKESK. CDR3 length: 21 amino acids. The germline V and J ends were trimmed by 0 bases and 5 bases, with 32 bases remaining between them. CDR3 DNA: TGTGCCAGCAGCCAAGATCCGGGGGAGGACCCAGCCAGGAAAACCCATGACGAGCAGTACTTC. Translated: CASSQDPGEDPARKTHDEQYF. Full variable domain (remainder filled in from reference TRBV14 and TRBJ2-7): EAGVTQFPSHSVIEKGQTVTLRCDPISGHDNLYWYRRVMGKEIKFLLHFVKESKQDESGMPNNRFLAERTGGTYSTLKVQPAELEDSGVYFCASSQDPGEDPARKTHDEQYFGPGTRLTVT.